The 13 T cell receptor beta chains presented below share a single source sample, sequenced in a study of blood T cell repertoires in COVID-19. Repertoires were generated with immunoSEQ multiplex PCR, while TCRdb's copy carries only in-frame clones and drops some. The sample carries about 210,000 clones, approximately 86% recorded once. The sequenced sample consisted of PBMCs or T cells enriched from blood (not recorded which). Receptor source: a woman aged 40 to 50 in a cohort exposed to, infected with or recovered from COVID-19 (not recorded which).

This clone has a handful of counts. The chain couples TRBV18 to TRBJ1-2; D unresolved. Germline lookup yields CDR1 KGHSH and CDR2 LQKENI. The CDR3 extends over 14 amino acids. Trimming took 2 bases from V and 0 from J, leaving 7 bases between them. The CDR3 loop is CASSPSNPNYGYTF. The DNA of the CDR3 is TGTGCCAGCTCACCATCCAATCCTAACTATGGCTACACCTTC.

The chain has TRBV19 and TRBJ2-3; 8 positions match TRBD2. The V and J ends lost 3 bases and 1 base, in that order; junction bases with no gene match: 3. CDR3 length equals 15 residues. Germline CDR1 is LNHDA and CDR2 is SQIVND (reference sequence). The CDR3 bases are TGTGCCAGTAGTATGACTAGCGTCCGCACAGATACGCAGTATTTT. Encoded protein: CASSMTSVRTDTQYF.

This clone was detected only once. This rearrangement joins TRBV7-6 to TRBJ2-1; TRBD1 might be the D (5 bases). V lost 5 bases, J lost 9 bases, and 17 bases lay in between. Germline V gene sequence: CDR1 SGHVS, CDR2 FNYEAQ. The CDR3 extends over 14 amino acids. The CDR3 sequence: CASSLRGRVAEQFF. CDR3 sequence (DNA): TGTGCCAGCAGCCTAAGGGGCAGGGTGGCTGAGCAGTTCTTC.

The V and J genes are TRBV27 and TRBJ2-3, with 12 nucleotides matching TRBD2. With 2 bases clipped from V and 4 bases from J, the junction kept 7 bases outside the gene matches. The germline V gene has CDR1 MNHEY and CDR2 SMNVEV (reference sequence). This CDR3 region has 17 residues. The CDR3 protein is CASSLRLAGALSDTQYF. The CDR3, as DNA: TGTGCCAGCAGTTTACGACTAGCGGGGGCACTCTCAGATACGCAGTATTTT.

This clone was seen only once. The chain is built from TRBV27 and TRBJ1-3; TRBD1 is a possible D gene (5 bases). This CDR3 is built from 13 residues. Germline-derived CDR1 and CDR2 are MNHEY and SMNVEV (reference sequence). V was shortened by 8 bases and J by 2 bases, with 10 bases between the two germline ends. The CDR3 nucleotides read TGTGCCAGCGGTATGGGGCCTGGAAACACCATATATTTT. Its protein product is CASGMGPGNTIYF.

The CDR3 sequence: CASSQGSFRRQYF. The CDR3 coding sequence is TGTGCCAGCAGCCAAGGCTCTTTTCGTAGGCAGTACTTC. The chain combines TRBV14 with TRBJ2-7, with no clear D. The CDR3 length is 13 residues. Trimming stripped 1 base from V and 9 bases from J, with 13 bases between. Germline-derived CDR1 and CDR2 are SGHDN and FVKESK.

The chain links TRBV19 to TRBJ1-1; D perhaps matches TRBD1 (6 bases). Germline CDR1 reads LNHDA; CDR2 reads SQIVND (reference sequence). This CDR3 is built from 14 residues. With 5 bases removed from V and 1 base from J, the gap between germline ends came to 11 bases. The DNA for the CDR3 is TGTGCCAGTAGTGAGTGGACAGCGAACACTGAAGCTTTCTTT. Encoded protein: CASSEWTANTEAFF.

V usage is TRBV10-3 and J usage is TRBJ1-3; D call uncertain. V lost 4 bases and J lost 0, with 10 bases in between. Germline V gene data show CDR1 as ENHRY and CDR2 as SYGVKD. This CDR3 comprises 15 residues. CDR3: CAISAEASSGNTIYF. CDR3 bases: TGTGCCATCAGTGCGGAGGCCAGCTCTGGAAACACCATATATTTT.

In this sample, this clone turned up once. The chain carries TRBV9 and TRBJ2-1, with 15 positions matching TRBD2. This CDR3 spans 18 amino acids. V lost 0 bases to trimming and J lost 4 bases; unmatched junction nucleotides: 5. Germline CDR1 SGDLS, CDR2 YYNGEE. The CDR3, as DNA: TGTGCCAGCAGCGTAGGGGGACTAGCGGGAGGAGCATACAATGAGCAGTTCTTC. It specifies CASSVGGLAGGAYNEQFF. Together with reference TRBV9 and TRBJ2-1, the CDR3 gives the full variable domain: DSGVTQTPKHLITATGQRVTLRCSPRSGDLSVYWYQQSLDQGLQFLIQYYNGEERAKGNILERFSAQQFPDLHSELNLSSLELGDSALYFCASSVGGLAGGAYNEQFFGPGTRLTVL.

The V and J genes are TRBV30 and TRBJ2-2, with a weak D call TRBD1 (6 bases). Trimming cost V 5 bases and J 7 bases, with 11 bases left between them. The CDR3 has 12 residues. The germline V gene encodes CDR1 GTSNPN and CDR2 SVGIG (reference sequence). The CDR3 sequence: CAWGTGIGELFF. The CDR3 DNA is TGTGCCTGGGGTACAGGGATCGGGGAGCTGTTTTTT.

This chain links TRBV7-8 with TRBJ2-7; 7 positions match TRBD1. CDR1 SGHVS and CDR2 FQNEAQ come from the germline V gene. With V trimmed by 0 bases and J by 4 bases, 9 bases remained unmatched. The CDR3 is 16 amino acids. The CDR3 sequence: CASSLAGQGVGYEQYF. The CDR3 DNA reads TGTGCCAGCAGCTTAGCTGGGCAGGGGGTAGGTTACGAGCAGTACTTC.

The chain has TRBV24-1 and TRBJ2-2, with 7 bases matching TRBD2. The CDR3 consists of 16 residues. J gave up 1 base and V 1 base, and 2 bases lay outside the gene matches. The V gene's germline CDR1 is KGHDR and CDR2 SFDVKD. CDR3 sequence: CATSDFQRENTGELFF. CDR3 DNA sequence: TGTGCCACCAGTGATTTCCAGCGGGAGAACACCGGGGAGCTGTTTTTT.

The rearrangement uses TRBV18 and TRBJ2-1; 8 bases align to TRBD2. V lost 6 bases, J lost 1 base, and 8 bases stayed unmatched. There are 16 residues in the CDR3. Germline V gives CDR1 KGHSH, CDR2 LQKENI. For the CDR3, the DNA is TGTGCCAGCTCGAAATTAGCGGGATCGTCCTACAATGAGCAGTTCTTC. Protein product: CASSKLAGSSYNEQFF. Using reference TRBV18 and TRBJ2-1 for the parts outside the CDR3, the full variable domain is NAGVMQNPRHLVRRRGQEARLRCSPMKGHSHVYWYRQLPEEGLKFMVYLQKENIIDESGMPKERFSAEFPKEGPSILRIQQVVRGDSAAYFCASSKLAGSSYNEQFFGPGTRLTVL.